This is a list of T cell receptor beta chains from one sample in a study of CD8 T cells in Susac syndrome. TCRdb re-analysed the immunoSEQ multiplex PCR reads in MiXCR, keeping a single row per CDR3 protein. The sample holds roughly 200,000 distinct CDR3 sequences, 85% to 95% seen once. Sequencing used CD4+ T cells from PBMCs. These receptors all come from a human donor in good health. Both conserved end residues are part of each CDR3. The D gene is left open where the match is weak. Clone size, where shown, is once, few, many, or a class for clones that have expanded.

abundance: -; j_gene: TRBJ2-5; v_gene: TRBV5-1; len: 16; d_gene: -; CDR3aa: CASSLGGSTLQETQYF; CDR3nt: TGCGCCAGCAGCTTGGGTGGGTCTACGCTCCAAGAGACCCAGTACTTC
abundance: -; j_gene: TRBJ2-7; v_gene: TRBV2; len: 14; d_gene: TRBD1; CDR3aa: CASSVYRDSYEQYF; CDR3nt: TGTGCCAGCAGTGTATATCGGGACAGCTACGAGCAGTACTTC
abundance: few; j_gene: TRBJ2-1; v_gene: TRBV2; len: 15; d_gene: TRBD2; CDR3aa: CASSGLAGGYNEQFF; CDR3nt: TGTGCCAGCAGTGGACTAGCGGGGGGATACAATGAGCAGTTCTTC
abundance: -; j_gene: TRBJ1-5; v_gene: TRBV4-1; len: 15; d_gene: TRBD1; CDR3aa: CASSQGAGGNQPQHF; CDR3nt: TGCGCCAGCAGCCAAGGGGCAGGGGGGAATCAGCCCCAGCATTTT
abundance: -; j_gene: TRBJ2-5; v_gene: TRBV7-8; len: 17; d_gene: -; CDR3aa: CASSPFAGQRVQETQYF; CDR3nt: TGTGCCAGCAGCCCATTCGCGGGACAGCGGGTACAAGAGACCCAGTACTTC
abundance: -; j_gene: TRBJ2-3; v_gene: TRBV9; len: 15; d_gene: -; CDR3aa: CASSVAYGSTDTQYF; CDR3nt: TGTGCCAGCAGCGTAGCTTACGGGAGCACAGATACGCAGTATTTT
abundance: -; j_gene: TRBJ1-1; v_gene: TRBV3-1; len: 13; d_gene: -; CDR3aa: CASSARGNTEAFF; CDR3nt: TGTGCCAGCAGCGCCAGGGGAAACACTGAAGCTTTCTTT
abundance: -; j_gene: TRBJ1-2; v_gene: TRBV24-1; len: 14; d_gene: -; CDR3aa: CATSGRESNYGYTF; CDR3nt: TGTGCCACCTCGGGGCGGGAATCTAACTATGGCTACACCTTC
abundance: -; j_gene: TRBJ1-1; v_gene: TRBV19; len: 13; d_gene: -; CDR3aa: CASSSQGHTEAFF; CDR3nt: TGTGCCAGTAGTTCACAGGGTCACACTGAAGCTTTCTTT
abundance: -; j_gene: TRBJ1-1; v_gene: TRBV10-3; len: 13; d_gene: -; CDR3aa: CAISESKGTEAFF; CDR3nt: TGTGCCATCAGTGAGTCCAAGGGCACTGAAGCTTTCTTT
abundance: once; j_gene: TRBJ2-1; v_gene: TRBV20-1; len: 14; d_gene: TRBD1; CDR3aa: CSARDRVKVNEQFF; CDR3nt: TGCAGTGCTCGGGACAGGGTCAAGGTCAATGAGCAGTTCTTC
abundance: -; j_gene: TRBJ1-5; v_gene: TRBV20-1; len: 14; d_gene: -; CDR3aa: CSSPPTGGNQPQHF; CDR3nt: TGCAGTTCTCCCCCTACTGGGGGCAATCAGCCCCAGCATTTT
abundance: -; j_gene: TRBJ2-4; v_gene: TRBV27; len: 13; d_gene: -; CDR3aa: CASSLSGEDIQYF; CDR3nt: TGTGCCAGCAGTTTATCAGGGGAGGACATTCAGTACTTC
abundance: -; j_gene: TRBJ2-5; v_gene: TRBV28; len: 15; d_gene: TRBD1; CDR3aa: CASSRHQGVQETQYF; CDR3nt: TGTGCCAGCAGTCGTCACCAGGGGGTCCAAGAGACCCAGTACTTC
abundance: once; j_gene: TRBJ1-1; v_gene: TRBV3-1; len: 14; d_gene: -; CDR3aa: CASSPIGLNTEAFF; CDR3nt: TGTGCCAGCAGCCCCATAGGACTAAACACTGAAGCTTTCTTT
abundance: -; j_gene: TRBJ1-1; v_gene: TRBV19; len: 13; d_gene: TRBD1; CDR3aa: CASSITGGTEAFF; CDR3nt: TGTGCCAGTAGTATCACAGGGGGCACTGAAGCTTTCTTT
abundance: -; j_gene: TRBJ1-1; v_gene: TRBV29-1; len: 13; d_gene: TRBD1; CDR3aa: CSVDVRGWTEAFF; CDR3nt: TGCAGCGTTGATGTCAGGGGGTGGACTGAAGCTTTCTTT
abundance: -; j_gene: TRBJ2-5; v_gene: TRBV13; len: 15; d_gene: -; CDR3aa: CASSLGGWLQETQYF; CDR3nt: TGTGCCAGCAGCTTAGGAGGTTGGCTTCAGGAGACCCAGTACTTC
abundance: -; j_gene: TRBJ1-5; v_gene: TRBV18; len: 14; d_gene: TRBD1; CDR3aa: CASSPGQGRQPQHF; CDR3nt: TGTGCCAGCTCACCGGGACAGGGGCGACAGCCCCAGCATTTT
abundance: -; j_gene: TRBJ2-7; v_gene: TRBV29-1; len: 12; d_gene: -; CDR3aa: CSAKGFGYEQYF; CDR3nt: TGCAGCGCTAAGGGGTTTGGTTACGAGCAGTACTTC
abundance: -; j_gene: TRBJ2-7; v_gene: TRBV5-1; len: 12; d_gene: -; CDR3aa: CASSSPQDEQYF; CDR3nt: TGCGCCAGCAGCTCCCCCCAGGACGAGCAGTACTTC
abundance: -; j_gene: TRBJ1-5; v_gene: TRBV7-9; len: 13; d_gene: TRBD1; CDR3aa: CASSPTGVQPQHF; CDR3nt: TGTGCCAGCAGCCCGACAGGGGTTCAGCCCCAGCATTTT
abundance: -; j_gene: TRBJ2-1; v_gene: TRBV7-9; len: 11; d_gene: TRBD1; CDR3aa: CASSQGTVQFF; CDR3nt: TGTGCCAGCAGCCAGGGGACAGTACAGTTCTTC
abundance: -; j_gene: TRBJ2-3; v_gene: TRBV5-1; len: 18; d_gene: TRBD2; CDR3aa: CASSLGTSGSGSTDTQYF; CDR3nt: TGCGCCAGCAGCCTAGGGACTAGCGGGAGCGGTAGCACAGATACGCAGTATTTT
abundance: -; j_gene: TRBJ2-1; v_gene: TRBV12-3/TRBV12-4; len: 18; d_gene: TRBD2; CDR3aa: CASSLFGTSGTSYNEQFF; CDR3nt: TGTGCCAGCAGTTTGTTCGGGACTAGCGGGACCTCCTACAATGAGCAGTTCTTC
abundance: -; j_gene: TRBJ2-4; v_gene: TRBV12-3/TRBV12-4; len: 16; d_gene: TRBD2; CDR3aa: CASSSRLAGAGNIQYF; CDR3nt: TGTGCCAGCAGTTCCCGACTAGCGGGAGCTGGAAACATTCAGTACTTC
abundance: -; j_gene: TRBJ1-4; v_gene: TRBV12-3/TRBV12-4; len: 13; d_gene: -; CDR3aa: CASSLGWGGKLFF; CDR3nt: TGTGCCAGCAGCCTCGGTTGGGGTGGAAAACTGTTTTTT
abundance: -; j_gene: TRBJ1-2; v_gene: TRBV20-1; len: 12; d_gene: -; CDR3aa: CSARISQYGYTF; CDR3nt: TGCAGTGCTAGGATCTCCCAATATGGCTACACCTTC
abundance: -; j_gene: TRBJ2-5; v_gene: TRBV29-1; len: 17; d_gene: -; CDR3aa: CSVRGWADRTFQETQYF; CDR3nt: TGCAGCGTTAGGGGATGGGCGGACCGGACGTTCCAAGAGACCCAGTACTTC
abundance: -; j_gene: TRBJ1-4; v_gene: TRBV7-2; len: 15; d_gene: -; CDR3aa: CASSLRGLNNEKLFF; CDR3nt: TGTGCCAGCAGCTTACGGGGTCTTAATAATGAAAAACTGTTTTTT
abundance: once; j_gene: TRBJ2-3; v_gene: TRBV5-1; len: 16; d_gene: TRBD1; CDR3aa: CASSWSQGQGTDTQYF; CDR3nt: TGCGCCAGCAGCTGGAGCCAAGGACAGGGCACAGATACGCAGTATTTT
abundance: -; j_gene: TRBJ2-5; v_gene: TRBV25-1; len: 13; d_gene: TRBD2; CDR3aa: CASSEAGAGTQYF; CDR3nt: TGTGCCAGCAGTGAAGCGGGAGCTGGGACCCAGTACTTC
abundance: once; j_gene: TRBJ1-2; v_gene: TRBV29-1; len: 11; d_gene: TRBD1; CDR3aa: CSVGQGHGYTF; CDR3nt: TGCAGCGTCGGACAGGGCCATGGCTACACCTTC
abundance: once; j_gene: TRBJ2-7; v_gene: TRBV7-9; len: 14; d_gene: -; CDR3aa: CASSSSRVLYEQYF; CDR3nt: TGTGCCAGCAGCTCTAGCAGGGTTCTCTACGAGCAGTACTTC
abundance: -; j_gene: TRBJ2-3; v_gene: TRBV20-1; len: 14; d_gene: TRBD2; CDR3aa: CSARGDYITDTQYF; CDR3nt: TGCAGTGCAAGAGGGGACTATATCACAGATACGCAGTATTTT
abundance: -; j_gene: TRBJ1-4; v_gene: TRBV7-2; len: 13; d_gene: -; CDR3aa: CASSSFLGQPLFF; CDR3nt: TGTGCCAGCAGCTCCTTTCTGGGCCAGCCTCTGTTTTTT
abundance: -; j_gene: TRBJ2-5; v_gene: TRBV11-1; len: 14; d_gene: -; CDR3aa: CASSPQVFGETQYF; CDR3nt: TGTGCCAGCAGCCCTCAAGTGTTCGGGGAGACCCAGTACTTC